The clone carrying this T cell receptor beta chain was detected many times. In building TCR beta libraries, iRepertoire HTBI primers were used together with Arm-PCR of CDR3 regions. MiXCR, applied by TCRdb to the multiplex PCR reads, yields one record per CDR3 protein. The sample lists hundreds of thousands of distinct CDR3 sequences, roughly 16% occurring once. These data are taken from a study of regulatory T cells in long-lasting Graves disease. Time point defined: newly diagnosed GD, antithyroid drugs for less than 3 months. The authors made the TCR library using RNA they extracted from PBMCs. The sample was also reused in another study, on T cells in Graves' hyperthyroidism and ophthalmopathy.

The TCR comes from a woman between 25 and 40 years old with Graves disease. Specimen: peripheral blood mononuclear cells (PBMCs), collected at new diagnosis, from a patient treated with antithyroid drugs.

The CDR3 region is CAISETPGQSMNYGYTF. DNA of the CDR3: TGTGCCATCAGTGAGACACCAGGACAGAGTATGAACTATGGCTACACCTTC. The gene calls are TRBV10-3 and TRBJ1-2; maybe TRBD1 (6 bases). CDR1 is ENHRY, CDR2 SYGVKD, per germline. The CDR3 covers 17 residues. V lost 2 bases to trimming and J lost 2 bases, with 18 bases between them.